One and the same sample provided the 25 T cell receptor beta chains below, sequenced in a study of molecular identifiers for immune sequencing clone quantification. TCRdb analysed the PCR reads with MiXCR anew, one entry per CDR3 protein. The data show 85,000 to 100,000 distinct CDR3 sequences, roughly 24% seen once. The source material was naive CD8+ T cells from blood, with Jurkat cell RNA spiked in. Documented subset: FACS-sorted CD8+CD4-CCR7+CD45RA+ naive T cells. Receptors were obtained from a human donor in good health. Some libraries in this study had Jurkat cell RNA spiked in.

This clonotype was picked up many times. This chain uses TRBV27 with TRBJ2-7, with 7 bases aligning to TRBD2. CDR3 length: 15 amino acids. V lost 8 bases, J lost 0 bases, and 10 bases stayed unmatched. CDR1 MNHEY and CDR2 SMNVEV come from the germline V gene (reference sequence). The DNA of the CDR3 is TGTGCCAGCGGTAGGCGGGACTATTCCTCCTACGAGCAGTACTTC. Amino acids: CASGRRDYSSYEQYF.

A note on this clonotype: One junction end disagrees with the germline gene, perhaps due to a read error. The chain joins TRBV13 to TRBJ1-5; D is perhaps TRBD1 (6 bases). The germline gives CDR1 PRHDT, CDR2 FYEKMQ (reference sequence). The length of the CDR3 is 14 residues. CDR3: CASSLGRGNPPQHF. For the CDR3, the DNA is TGTGCCAGCAGCTTGGGCAGGGGCAATCCGCCCCAGCATTTT. Filled out from reference TRBV13 and TRBJ1-5, the complete variable domain reads AAGVIQSPRHLIKEKRETATLKCYPIPRHDTVYWYQQGPGQDPQFLISFYEKMQSDKGSIPDRFSAQQFSDYHSELNMSSLELGDSALYFCASSLGRGNPPQHFGDGTRLSIL.

This clonotype was observed a handful of times. This may come from a read error, since a much larger clone is one base off. The chain has TRBV4-3 and TRBJ1-1; 11 bases are a match to TRBD1. Germline trimming cut 8 bases from V and 3 bases from J; bases unmatched to any gene: 8. CDR3 length: 15 amino acids. CDR1 and CDR2 from the germline V gene are LGHNA and YSLEER. The CDR3 here is CASGRDRGFDTEAFF. CDR3 sequence (DNA): TGCGCCAGCGGCCGGGACAGGGGGTTCGACACTGAAGCTTTCTTT.

This clonotype was counted once. The chain couples TRBV11-2 to TRBJ2-5; D is unclear. The V end lost 4 bases, the J end lost 1 base, and 13 bases lay between the germline ends. Germline V gene lookup returns CDR1 SGHAT and CDR2 FQNNGV. The CDR3 spans 15 residues. For the CDR3, the DNA is TGTGCCAGCAGCTCCCCACTCCTTGGCCAAGAGACCCAGTACTTC. It is translated as CASSSPLLGQETQYF.

Of note for this clonotype: One end of the junction fails to match germline, which may point to a read error. DNA for the CDR3: TGTGCCAGCAGCTGGCTAAATGAAAAACCGTTTTTT. Translating gives CASSWLNEKPFF. The V gene is TRBV5-3, the J gene TRBJ1-4; D remains ambiguous. TRBV5-3 is an ORF, and what it does is uncertain. This CDR3 contains 12 residues.

The genes are TRBV12-3 or TRBV12-4 and TRBJ1-5; D is perhaps TRBD1 (6 bases). Trimming pared 3 bases from V and 6 bases from J, leaving 15 bases between. CDR3 length equals 15 residues. CDR3 nucleotides: TGTGCCAGCAGTTTGGGGGGCGCGAGTATTCAGCCCCAGCATTTT. Protein: CASSLGGASIQPQHF.

The CDR3 here is CASSPRLAGTYNEQFF. The CDR3 bases are TGTGCCAGCAGCCCCCGACTAGCGGGAACCTACAATGAGCAGTTCTTC. V gene TRBV9 combines with J gene TRBJ2-1, with 11 bases identical to TRBD2. CDR3 length: 16 residues. V lost 4 bases and J lost 2; bases outside the gene matches: 5. The germline V gene encodes CDR1 SGDLS and CDR2 YYNGEE.

In its sample, this clonotype was seen many times. The rearrangement joins TRBV4-3 to TRBJ2-2; D not resolved. Germline loops: CDR1 LGHNA, CDR2 YSLEER. The ends were cut back, 1 base at V and 8 bases at J, with 8 bases in the middle. The CDR3 covers 13 residues. The CDR3 protein is CASSQGGFGELFF. Written as DNA, the CDR3 is TGCGCCAGCAGCCAAGGAGGATTTGGGGAGCTGTTTTTT.

This clonotype was detected ten times or more. The rearrangement joins TRBV4-1 to TRBJ2-5, with TRBD1 as a possible D gene (6 bases). V lost 2 bases to trimming and J lost 2 bases, with 12 bases between them. Per the germline V gene, CDR1 is MGHRA and CDR2 is YSYEKL. This CDR3 has 15 amino acids. For the CDR3, the DNA is TGCGCCAGCAGCCAACCGGACAGCAGTCAAGAGACCCAGTACTTC. It is translated as CASSQPDSSQETQYF.

This clonotype showed up many times. The CDR3 DNA reads TGTGCCAGCAGTTCCACCGGTAGGGCTGAAGCTTTCTTT. Its protein product is CASSSTGRAEAFF. This chain uses TRBV27 with TRBJ1-1; the D is unclear. The CDR3 has 13 amino acids. V was trimmed by 4 bases and J by 6 bases, leaving 12 bases between them. Germline CDR1 reads MNHEY; CDR2 reads SMNVEV (reference sequence).

CDR3 residues: CASQRGSFSTDTQYF. The DNA of the CDR3 is TGTGCTAGCCAGCGGGGAAGCTTTAGCACAGATACGCAGTATTTT. This chain uses TRBV12-5 with TRBJ2-3, with 7 bases identical to TRBD2. Looked up from germline, CDR1 is LGHNT and CDR2 is FRNRAP. The CDR3 runs to 15 residues. V was pared by 9 bases and J by 0 bases, with 9 bases of the junction left unmatched.

In its sample, this clonotype was seen a few times. Since a much larger clone is just one base distant, this may be a read error. V usage is TRBV5-6 and J usage is TRBJ1-2, with D hard to call. The CDR3 runs to 17 residues. Germline loops: CDR1 SGHDT, CDR2 YYEEEE. In DNA form, the CDR3 reads TGTGCCAGCGGCTTGGACCGGACGCATTTTTTTAACTATGGCTACACCTTC. Its translation: CASGLDRTHFFNYGYTF.

There are many counts of this clonotype. This rearrangement joins TRBV2 to TRBJ1-2; D possibly corresponds to TRBD1 (5 bases). The CDR3 extends over 13 amino acids. CDR1 is SNHLY, CDR2 FYNNEI, per germline. The V gene lost 10 bases and the J gene lost 7 bases, with 19 bases spanning the gap. The CDR3 DNA is TGTGCCACCCCGAGGCAGGGAGGAATTGGCTACACCTTC. Its translation: CATPRQGGIGYTF. Supplemented by reference TRBV2 and TRBJ1-2, the full variable domain reads EPEVTQTPSHQVTQMGQEVILRCVPISNHLYFYWYRQILGQKVEFLVSFYNNEISEKSEIFDDQFSVERPDGSNFTLKIRSTKLEDSAMYFCATPRQGGIGYTFGSGTRLTVV.

With respect to this clonotype: A much bigger clone sits one base away, suggesting this may be a read error. This chain links TRBV9 with TRBJ1-1, with D unclear. The germline V and J ends were trimmed by 0 bases and 3 bases, with 12 bases remaining between them. This CDR3 region has 15 residues. Germline CDR1 reads SGDLS; CDR2 reads YYNGEE. The DNA for the CDR3 is TGTGCCAGCAGCGTAGTGAGGGAGCCGTACACTGAAGCTTTCTTT. The encoded protein is CASSVVREPYTEAFF.

Remarks on this clonotype: This is likely a read error, given that the CDR3 carries no conserved phenylalanine or tryptophan at its end. J is TRBJ2-7 and V is TRBV6-2 or TRBV6-3, with D unresolved. CDR1 and CDR2 (germline): MNHEY, SVGEGT. V shed 0 bases and J shed 5 bases, with 5 bases lying between them. The CDR3 covers 12 residues. CDR3 bases: TGTGCCAGCAGTTACTCGGTCCACGAGCAGTACCTC. Translation gives CASSYSVHEQYL.

Note on this clonotype: Since no conserved phenylalanine or tryptophan closes the CDR3, a read error is the likely cause. The chain carries TRBV12-3 or TRBV12-4 and TRBJ2-3, with D uncertain. This CDR3 has 12 residues. Trimming took off 1 base at V and 3 bases at J, with 2 bases between the two ends. The DNA for the CDR3 is TGTGCCAGCAGTTTAGGGACAGATACGCAGTATTTA. It is translated as CASSLGTDTQYL.

This clonotype was picked up many times. CDR3 DNA sequence: TGCGCCAGCAGCCAAGACCGAGGAACGGGGGCTAGCACAGATACGCAGTATTTT. Amino acid sequence: CASSQDRGTGASTDTQYF. This chain links TRBV4-3 with TRBJ2-3, with D perhaps being TRBD1 or TRBD2 (6 bases each). From germline, CDR1 is LGHNA and CDR2 YSLEER. The CDR3 totals 18 residues. Trimming took off 0 bases at V and 0 bases at J, with 16 bases between the two ends.

V gene TRBV5-1 combines with J gene TRBJ1-2, with 8 bases matching TRBD1. V lost 3 bases, J lost 8 bases, and 12 bases stayed unmatched. Germline V gene lookup returns CDR1 SGHRS and CDR2 YFSETQ. There are 15 residues in the CDR3. CDR3 DNA: TGCGCCAGCAGCTCCGGTCGGTCGGGACAGGTCGGCTACACCTTC. It yields the protein CASSSGRSGQVGYTF.

The chain couples TRBV28 to TRBJ2-2, with TRBD2 matching over 10 bases. V was pared by 3 bases and J by 6 bases, with 7 bases of the junction left unmatched. CDR3 length: 16 residues. Per the germline V gene, CDR1 is MDHEN and CDR2 is SYDVKM. CDR3 in amino acids: CASSLSLAGVAGELFF. The CDR3 nucleotides are TGTGCCAGCAGTTTGTCGCTAGCGGGAGTAGCCGGGGAGCTGTTTTTT.

This clonotype was recorded a few times. The chain employs TRBV13 and TRBJ2-7; possible D gene TRBD1, 6 bases. The V gene lost 4 bases and the J gene lost 2 bases, with 15 bases spanning the gap. Germline values: CDR1 PRHDT, CDR2 FYEKMQ (reference sequence). The CDR3 spans 15 residues. In DNA form, the CDR3 reads TGTGCCAGCAGCTCACAGGGCCTCCTCACCTACGAGCAGTACTTC. Protein: CASSSQGLLTYEQYF.

As regards this clonotype: It may be a read error: a sequence one base away is much more abundant. The rearrangement joins TRBV24-1 to TRBJ2-1; D not resolved. Trimming shortened V by 5 bases and J by 4 bases, and 11 bases separated the two germline ends. The CDR3 runs to 14 residues. CDR1 and CDR2 from the germline V gene are KGHDR and SFDVKD. CDR3 nucleotide sequence: TGTGCCACCAGTGCGGTGGCGTCATACAATGAGCAGTTCTTC. Translation gives CATSAVASYNEQFF.

This sequence joins TRBV6-2 or TRBV6-3 and TRBJ1-5; weak D call: TRBD1 (5 bases). The germline gives CDR1 MNHEY, CDR2 SVGEGT. V lost 5 bases and J lost 1, with 18 bases in between. The CDR3 totals 17 residues. The CDR3, as DNA: TGTGCCAGCAGTCCTTGGGCGTCAGGGAAGAGCAATCAGCCCCAGCATTTT. Translating gives CASSPWASGKSNQPQHF.

Notes on this clonotype: A read error is likely, as this CDR3 ends without the conserved phenylalanine or tryptophan. The V and J genes are TRBV27 and TRBJ1-1, with 7 bases matching TRBD1. This CDR3 comprises 14 residues. The ends lost 5 bases at V and 6 bases at J; junction bases unmatched: 9. The germline V gene has CDR1 MNHEY and CDR2 SMNVEV (reference sequence). For the CDR3, the DNA is TGTGCCAGCAGTCATGACAGGGCTTTACCTGAAGCTTTCAAT. It yields the protein CASSHDRALPEAFN.

This clonotype has a handful of counts. The CDR3 spells CASSRGNYEQYF. In DNA, the CDR3 is TGTGCCAGCAGCCGTGGGAACTACGAGCAGTACTTC. The chain employs TRBV28 and TRBJ2-7; no clear D gene. V lost 6 bases, J lost 3 bases, and 9 bases lay in between. Germline V lookup: CDR1 MDHEN, CDR2 SYDVKM. The CDR3 is made up of 12 amino acids.

As to this clonotype: This may be a read error, as it is one base from a much larger clone. The rearrangement joins TRBV6-1 to TRBJ1-2, with D maybe TRBD1 (5 bases). Per the germline V gene, CDR1 is MNHNS and CDR2 is SASEGT. The CDR3 runs to 11 residues. V was clipped by 4 bases and J by 14 bases, with 14 bases between them. The CDR3 here is CASSGLRGVTF. DNA of the CDR3: TGTGCCAGCAGTGGACTCCGGGGCGTTACCTTC.